The 24 T cell receptor beta chains below come from one sample, sequenced in a study of T-cell memory formation after mild COVID-19. MiXCR, applied by TCRdb to the 5' RACE reads, yields one record per CDR3 protein. The sample includes approximately 500,000 distinct CDR3 sequences, around a quarter seen only once; the top ten take approximately 12%. Input material: PBMCs or a T cell subset sorted from them (not recorded which). Receptors originate from an adult woman who had mild COVID-19 (a few samples of this study predate the infection). Cell type and time point are not known.

This clonotype was seen only a few times. V and J are TRBV7-9 and TRBJ2-1; D is perhaps TRBD1 or TRBD2 (5 bases each). Trimming removed 8 bases from V and 3 bases from J, with 14 bases in between. CDR1 and CDR2 (germline): SEHNR, FQNEAQ (reference sequence). This CDR3 contains 14 residues. CDR3: CASVGEPFYNEQFF. CDR3 bases: TGTGCCAGCGTAGGGGAGCCTTTCTACAATGAGCAGTTCTTC.

This clonotype was seen more than once but under ten times. CDR3 region: CASSQDLARVNTEAFF. The CDR3 bases are TGTGCCAGCAGCCAAGATTTGGCCAGAGTGAACACTGAAGCTTTCTTT. This chain joins TRBV3-1 and TRBJ1-1; D gene unclear. Germline loops: CDR1 LGHDT, CDR2 YNNKEL (reference sequence). V was pared by 0 bases and J by 0 bases, with 11 bases between. The CDR3 loop spans 16 amino acids.

There are a few counts of this clonotype. The rearrangement links TRBV11-2 to TRBJ2-7; D is perhaps TRBD1 (5 bases). The V end was cut by 3 bases, the J end by 1 base, with 10 bases between. The CDR3 contains 14 residues. Germline lookup yields CDR1 SGHAT and CDR2 FQNNGV. The CDR3 nucleotides read TGTGCCAGCAGCTTGACAGTGCTTTCCTACGAGCAGTACTTC. Residues: CASSLTVLSYEQYF.

This clonotype was counted between two and nine times. This rearrangement joins TRBV5-1 to TRBJ2-2; TRBD2 matches at 10 bases. CDR3 length: 18 residues. With 5 bases clipped from V and 0 bases from J, the junction kept 10 bases outside the gene matches. Germline CDR1 reads SGHRS; CDR2 reads YFSETQ. DNA for the CDR3: TGCGCCAGCAGGCGGACTAGCGGTAGTTTCGCGAACACCGGGGAGCTGTTTTTT. Translated: CASRRTSGSFANTGELFF.

V and J are TRBV6-5 and TRBJ2-7; a possible D gene is TRBD2 (6 bases). Per germline, CDR1 MNHEY and CDR2 SVGAGI. The CDR3 is 15 amino acids. V gave up 0 bases and J gave up 5 bases, with 14 bases separating them. CDR3 nucleotide sequence: TGTGCCAGCAGTTACTCGACTAGTTTTAGCCACGAGCAGTACTTC. Its protein product is CASSYSTSFSHEQYF.

This clonotype was seen more than once but under ten times. The V gene is TRBV7-9, the J gene TRBJ2-1; 7 positions agree with TRBD1. The CDR3 consists of 16 residues. Germline loops: CDR1 SEHNR, CDR2 FQNEAQ (reference sequence). V dropped 1 base and J dropped 3; count of bases not matched to a gene: 6. The CDR3 sequence is CASSLDWTGFYNEQFF. The CDR3 nucleotides read TGTGCCAGCAGCTTAGATTGGACAGGATTCTACAATGAGCAGTTCTTC.

The sample holds a few counts of this clonotype. V gene TRBV20-1 combines with J gene TRBJ2-1; 7 bases align to TRBD2. The CDR3 contains 16 residues. Germline values: CDR1 DFQATT, CDR2 SNEGSKA (reference sequence). V lost 0 bases to trimming and J lost 9 bases; unmatched junction nucleotides: 14. The CDR3 is CSARDFRLADIGEQFF. The CDR3 region has the DNA TGCAGTGCTAGAGATTTTAGACTAGCTGATATAGGTGAGCAGTTCTTC.

The genes are TRBV9 and TRBJ1-2; 8 bases are a match to TRBD1. This CDR3 contains 12 residues. In germline, CDR1 is SGDLS, CDR2 YYNGEE. V was pared by 6 bases and J by 10 bases, with 8 bases of the junction left unmatched. CDR3 sequence: CASNRAGGDYTF. The CDR3 DNA reads TGTGCCAGCAACAGAGCAGGGGGCGACTACACCTTC.

This chain uses TRBV7-9 with TRBJ2-2; no clear D gene. The CDR3 consists of 13 residues. Trimming removed 3 bases from V and 5 bases from J, with 7 bases in between. Germline V gene data show CDR1 as SEHNR and CDR2 as FQNEAQ (reference sequence). Written as DNA, the CDR3 is TGTGCCAGCAGCTTTTTGAGGACCGGGGAGCTGTTTTTT. It yields the protein CASSFLRTGELFF.

This rearrangement joins TRBV19 to TRBJ2-2, with unresolved D. Germline-derived CDR1 and CDR2 are LNHDA and SQIVND (reference sequence). V shed 4 bases and J shed 0 bases, with 6 bases lying between them. The CDR3 consists of 14 residues. The CDR3 protein is CASSRAANTGELFF. In DNA, the CDR3 is TGTGCCAGTAGTAGGGCAGCGAACACCGGGGAGCTGTTTTTT.

The genes are TRBV15 and TRBJ2-7, with D maybe TRBD1 (5 bases). Germline CDR1 is LNHNV and CDR2 is YYDKDF (reference sequence). The V end was cut by 2 bases, the J end by 6 bases, with 11 bases between. This CDR3 region has 13 residues. This CDR3 is CATSRSRASEQYF. DNA for the CDR3: TGTGCCACCAGCAGAAGCAGGGCCAGCGAGCAGTACTTC. The whole variable domain, remainder taken from reference TRBV15 and TRBJ2-7, is DAMVIQNPRYQVTQFGKPVTLSCSQTLNHNVMYWYQQKSSQAPKLLFHYYDKDFNNEADTPDNFQSRRPNTSFCFLDIRSPGLGDTAMYLCATSRSRASEQYFGPGTRLTVT.

The V gene is TRBV27, the J gene TRBJ2-1; D might be TRBD1 or TRBD2, each matching 5 bases. The CDR3 runs 15 residues. V lost 5 bases to trimming and J lost 6 bases, with 17 bases between them. Germline V gene data show CDR1 as MNHEY and CDR2 as SMNVEV (reference sequence). The CDR3, as DNA: TGTGCCAGCAGTCCCCAGGGACGGTCTGTCAATGAGCAGTTCTTC. This codes for CASSPQGRSVNEQFF.

The chain uses TRBV7-6 and TRBJ2-6; D might be TRBD1 (5 bases). V was clipped by 5 bases and J by 6 bases, with 8 bases between them. Germline lookup yields CDR1 SGHVS and CDR2 FNYEAQ. There are 13 residues in the CDR3. The CDR3 DNA is TGTGCCAGCAGCCCCAGGGAGGCCAACGTCCTGACTTTC. This encodes CASSPREANVLTF. Filled out from reference TRBV7-6 and TRBJ2-6, the complete variable domain reads GAGVSQSPRYKVTKRGQDVALRCDPISGHVSLYWYRQALGQGPEFLTYFNYEAQQDKSGLPNDRFSAERPEGSISTLTIQRTEQRDSAMYRCASSPREANVLTFGAGSRLTVL.

This sequence joins TRBV21-1 and TRBJ2-4; the DNA was not used to check the table's D call, TRBD1. TRBV21-1 is tagged as a pseudogene. The length of the CDR3 is 16 residues. The CDR3 loop is CASSKGCRGAKNIQYF. DNA for the CDR3: TGTGCCAGCAGCAAAGGGTGCCGGGGGGCCAAAAACATTCAGTACTTC.

The chain carries TRBV28 and TRBJ2-1; 9 positions agree with TRBD2. The germline CDR1 and CDR2 sequences are MDHEN and SYDVKM. V shed 8 bases and J 0 bases; nucleotides not matched to a gene: 5. CDR3 length: 15 residues. The CDR3, as DNA: TGTGCCAGCGGGGGGGGACTAGCCTCCTACAATGAGCAGTTCTTC. It encodes CASGGGLASYNEQFF.

V gene TRBV19 combines with J gene TRBJ2-1; 7 bases are a match to TRBD1. V lost 7 bases to trimming and J lost 5 bases; unmatched junction nucleotides: 8. The CDR3 runs to 14 residues. The germline V gene has CDR1 LNHDA and CDR2 SQIVND (reference sequence). The CDR3, as DNA: TGTGCCAGTACCCAGCTGGGACAGCACAATGAGCAGTTCTTC. This encodes CASTQLGQHNEQFF.

This chain joins TRBV11-2 and TRBJ2-7; D remains ambiguous. The V gene's germline CDR1 is SGHAT and CDR2 FQNNGV. V was clipped by 0 bases and J by 4 bases, with 10 bases between them. The CDR3 has 14 amino acids. The CDR3 DNA reads TGTGCCAGCAGCTTAGAGACCCGCCCATACGAGCAGTACTTC. Protein: CASSLETRPYEQYF.

A word on this clonotype: An end of the junction differs from the germline gene, which may be a read error. The rearrangement uses TRBV12-3 or TRBV12-4 and TRBJ1-1, with D possibly being TRBD1 (6 bases). The CDR3 is 14 amino acids. The CDR3 spells CASTLGGRRAEAFF. Here the CDR3 DNA reads TGTGCCAGCACTTTAGGGGGGCGCCGGGCTGAAGCTTTCTTT.

V gene TRBV20-1 combines with J gene TRBJ1-5; perhaps TRBD1 as D (5 bases). V was pared by 0 bases and J by 5 bases, with 14 bases between. The CDR3 has 15 residues. The V gene's germline CDR1 is DFQATT and CDR2 SNEGSKA (reference sequence). The DNA of the CDR3 is TGCAGTGCTAGAGATTGGCTTCGGGGGGATCAGCCCCAGCATTTT. It yields the protein CSARDWLRGDQPQHF.

This clonotype has only a few counts. This chain uses TRBV6-5 with TRBJ2-2, with D perhaps TRBD1 (5 bases). The CDR3 has 16 residues. Trimming left V 6 bases short and J 3 bases short, with 17 bases between. Germline V lookup: CDR1 MNHEY, CDR2 SVGAGI. In DNA, the CDR3 is TGTGCCAGCAGACTCTTAAGGACAACCGACACCGGGGAGCTGTTTTTT. Residues: CASRLLRTTDTGELFF.

This clonotype was seen more than once but under ten times. V is TRBV25-1 and J is TRBJ2-3; maybe TRBD2 (7 bases). CDR3 length equals 16 residues. V was cut by 3 bases and J by 2 bases, with 15 bases left in between. Germline V lookup: CDR1 MGHDK, CDR2 SYGVNS. CDR3 region: CASSEQGRGPTDTQYF. The DNA for the CDR3 is TGTGCCAGCAGTGAGCAGGGGCGGGGGCCCACAGATACGCAGTATTTT.

This clonotype was seen a few times. The CDR3, as DNA: TGTGCCAGCAGCTTAGCGGTGACGAACACTGAAGCTTTCTTT. It translates to CASSLAVTNTEAFF. The chain has TRBV7-9 and TRBJ1-1; D not resolved. The CDR3 spans 14 residues. Germline V gene lookup returns CDR1 SEHNR and CDR2 FQNEAQ (reference sequence). V was shortened by 0 bases and J by 1 base, with 6 bases between the two germline ends.

The genes are TRBV5-1 and TRBJ1-6; D gene ambiguous. Germline CDR1 and CDR2: SGHRS and YFSETQ. The CDR3 runs to 15 residues. V was pared by 4 bases and J by 6 bases, with 14 bases between. In DNA, the CDR3 is TGCGCCAGCAGCCCCCGCTTCGAGGGTAATTCACCCCTCCACTTT. Translated: CASSPRFEGNSPLHF.

V gene TRBV25-1 combines with J gene TRBJ1-2; 9 nucleotides match TRBD1. Germline V CDR1 and CDR2: MGHDK, SYGVNS. The CDR3 loop spans 13 amino acids. Trimming took 6 bases from V and 6 from J; bases not matched to a gene: 5. The CDR3 loop reads CASRARDRDGYTF. The CDR3 nucleotides read TGTGCCAGCAGAGCCCGGGACAGGGATGGCTACACCTTC.